This T cell receptor beta chain is from a study of T cells in Graves' hyperthyroidism and ophthalmopathy. Study results and limitations: Blood also contained most expanded thyroid clonotypes above 0.001.

RNA transcripts provided the source from which TCR beta CDR3 regions were amplified. HTBI primers drove first-round RT-PCR of the TCR CDR3. One entry per CDR3 protein results from TCRdb running MiXCR on the multiplex PCR reads. The data show 200,000 to 300,000 distinct CDR3 sequences, approximately 25% seen once. This clonotype appeared many times. Antigen unknown. This CDR3 spans 14 amino acids. The germline V gene encodes CDR1 SNHLY and CDR2 FYNNEI. Trimming took 4 bases from V and 4 from J, leaving 13 bases between them. The chain carries TRBV2 and TRBJ1-1, with D possibly TRBD1 on 5 matching bases. The specimen was blood. The sequence was collected from a woman aged 40 to 49 with Graves' ophthalmopathy. CDR3 nucleotide sequence: TGTGCCAGCAGTGGGGTAGGGGCCAGCACTGAAGCTTTCTTT. It codes for CASSGVGASTEAFF.